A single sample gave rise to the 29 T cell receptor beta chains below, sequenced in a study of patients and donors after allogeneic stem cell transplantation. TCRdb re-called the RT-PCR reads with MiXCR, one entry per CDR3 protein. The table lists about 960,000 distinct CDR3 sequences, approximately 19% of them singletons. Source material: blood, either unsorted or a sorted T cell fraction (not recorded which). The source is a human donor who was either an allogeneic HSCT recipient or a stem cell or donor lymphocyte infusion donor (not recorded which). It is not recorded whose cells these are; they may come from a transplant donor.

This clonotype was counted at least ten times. This CDR3 reads CASSQDYGGHDSPLHF. The CDR3 DNA is TGTGCCAGCAGCCAAGATTATGGGGGGCATGATTCACCCCTCCACTTT. The chain employs TRBV4-2 and TRBJ1-6; the D gene is possibly TRBD1 (6 bases). Germline loops: CDR1 LGHNA, CDR2 YNFKEQ. Trimming took off 0 bases at V and 8 bases at J, with 14 bases between the two ends. The CDR3 runs to 16 residues.

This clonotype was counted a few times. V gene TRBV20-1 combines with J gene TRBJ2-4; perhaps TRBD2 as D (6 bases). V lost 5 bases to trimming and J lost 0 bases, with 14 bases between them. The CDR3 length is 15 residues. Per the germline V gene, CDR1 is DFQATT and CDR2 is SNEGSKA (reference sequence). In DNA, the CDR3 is TGCAGTGCTGGACGGGACTCCCTAGCCAAAAACATTCAGTACTTC. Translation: CSAGRDSLAKNIQYF.

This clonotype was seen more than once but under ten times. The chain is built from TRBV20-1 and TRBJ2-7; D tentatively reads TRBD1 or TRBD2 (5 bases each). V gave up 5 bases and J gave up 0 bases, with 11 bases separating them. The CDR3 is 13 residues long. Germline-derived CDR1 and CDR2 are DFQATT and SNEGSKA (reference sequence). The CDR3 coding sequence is TGCAGTGCTCCCGGGACGGACTCCTACGAGCAGTACTTC. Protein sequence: CSAPGTDSYEQYF.

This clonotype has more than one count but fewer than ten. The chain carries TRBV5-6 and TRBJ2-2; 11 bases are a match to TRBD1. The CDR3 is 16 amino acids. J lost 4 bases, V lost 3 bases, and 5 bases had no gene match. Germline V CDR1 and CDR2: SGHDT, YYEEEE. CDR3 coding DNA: TGTGCCAGCAGCTCACTGGGGACAGGGGGCACCGGGGAGCTGTTTTTT. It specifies CASSSLGTGGTGELFF.

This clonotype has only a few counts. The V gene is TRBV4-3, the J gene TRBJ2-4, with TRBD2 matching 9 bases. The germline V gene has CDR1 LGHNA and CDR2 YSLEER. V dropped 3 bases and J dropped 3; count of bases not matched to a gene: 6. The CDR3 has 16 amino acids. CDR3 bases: TGCGCCAGCAGCCAGGCGGGAGGGGGGGTCAAAAACATTCAGTACTTC. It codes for CASSQAGGGVKNIQYF.

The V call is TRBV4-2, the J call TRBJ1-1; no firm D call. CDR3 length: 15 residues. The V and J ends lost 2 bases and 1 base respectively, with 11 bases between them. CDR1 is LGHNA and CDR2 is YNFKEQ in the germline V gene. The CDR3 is CASSQMEQANTEAFF. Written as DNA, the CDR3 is TGTGCCAGCAGCCAAATGGAGCAGGCGAACACTGAAGCTTTCTTT.

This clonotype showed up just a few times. CDR3 sequence reads: CASTEGGLGRTEAFF. The CDR3 bases are TGTGCCAGCACGGAAGGGGGCCTGGGCCGTACTGAAGCTTTCTTT. This chain links TRBV6-1 with TRBJ1-1; 7 bases map to TRBD1. With 7 bases clipped from V and 5 bases from J, the junction kept 13 bases outside the gene matches. Germline V gene data show CDR1 as MNHNS and CDR2 as SASEGT. The CDR3 is made up of 15 amino acids.

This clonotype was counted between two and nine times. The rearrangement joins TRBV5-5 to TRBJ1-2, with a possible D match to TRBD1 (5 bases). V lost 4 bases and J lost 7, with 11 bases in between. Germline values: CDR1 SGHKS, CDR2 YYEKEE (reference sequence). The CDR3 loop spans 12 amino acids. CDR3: CASSRGVSGYTF. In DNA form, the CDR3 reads TGTGCCAGCAGCCGAGGGGTGAGTGGCTACACCTTC.

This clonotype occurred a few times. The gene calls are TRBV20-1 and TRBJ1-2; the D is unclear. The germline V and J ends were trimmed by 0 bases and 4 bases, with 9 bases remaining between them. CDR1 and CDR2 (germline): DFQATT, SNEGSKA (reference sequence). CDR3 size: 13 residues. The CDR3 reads CSARDLKAYGYTF. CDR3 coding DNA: TGCAGTGCTAGAGATCTTAAAGCCTATGGCTACACCTTC.

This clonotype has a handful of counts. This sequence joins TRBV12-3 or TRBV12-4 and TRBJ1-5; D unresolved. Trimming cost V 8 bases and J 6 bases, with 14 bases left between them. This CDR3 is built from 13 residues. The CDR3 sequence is CASALSSIQPQHF. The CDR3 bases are TGTGCCAGCGCCCTGAGTTCGATTCAGCCCCAGCATTTT.

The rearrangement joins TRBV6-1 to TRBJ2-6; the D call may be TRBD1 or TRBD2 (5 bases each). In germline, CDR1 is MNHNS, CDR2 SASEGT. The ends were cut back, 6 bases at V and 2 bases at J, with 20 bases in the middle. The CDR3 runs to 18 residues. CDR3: CASSLSGSGGTGANVLTF. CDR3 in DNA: TGTGCCAGCAGCCTCTCCGGGTCTGGGGGAACTGGGGCCAACGTCCTGACTTTC.

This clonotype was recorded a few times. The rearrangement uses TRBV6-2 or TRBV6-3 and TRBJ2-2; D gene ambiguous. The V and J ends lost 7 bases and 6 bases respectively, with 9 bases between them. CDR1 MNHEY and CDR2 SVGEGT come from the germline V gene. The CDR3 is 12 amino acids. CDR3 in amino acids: CASNLFPGELFF. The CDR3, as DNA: TGTGCCAGCAATCTCTTCCCCGGGGAGCTGTTTTTT.

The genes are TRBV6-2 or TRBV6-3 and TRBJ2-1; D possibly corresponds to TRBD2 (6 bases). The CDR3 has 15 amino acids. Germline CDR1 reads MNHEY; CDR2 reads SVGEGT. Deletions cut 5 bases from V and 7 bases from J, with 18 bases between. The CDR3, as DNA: TGTGCCAGCAGTCCGCGAAGCCGGAGGGCGAATGAGCAGTTCTTC. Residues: CASSPRSRRANEQFF.

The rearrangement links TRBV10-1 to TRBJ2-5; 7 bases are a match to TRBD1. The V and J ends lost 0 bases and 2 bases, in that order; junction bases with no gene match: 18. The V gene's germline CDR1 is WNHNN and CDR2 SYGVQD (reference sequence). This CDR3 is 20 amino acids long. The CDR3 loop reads CASSESPGQKFIFEQETQYF. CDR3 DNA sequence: TGCGCCAGCAGTGAGTCTCCGGGACAGAAGTTTATTTTCGAGCAAGAGACCCAGTACTTC.

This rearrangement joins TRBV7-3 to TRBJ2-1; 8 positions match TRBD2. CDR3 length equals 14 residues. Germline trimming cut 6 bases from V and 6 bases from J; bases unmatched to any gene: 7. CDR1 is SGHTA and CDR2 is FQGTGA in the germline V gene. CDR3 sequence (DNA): TGTGCCAGCAGGGAGGCGGGGGGTGCCAATGAGCAGTTCTTC. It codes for CASREAGGANEQFF.

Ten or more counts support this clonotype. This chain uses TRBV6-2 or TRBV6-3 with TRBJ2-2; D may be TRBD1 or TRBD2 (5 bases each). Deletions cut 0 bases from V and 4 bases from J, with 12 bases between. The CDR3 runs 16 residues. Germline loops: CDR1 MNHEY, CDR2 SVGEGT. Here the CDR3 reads CASSYSSGTITGELFF. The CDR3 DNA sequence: TGTGCCAGCAGTTACTCCTCCGGGACGATCACCGGGGAGCTGTTTTTT.

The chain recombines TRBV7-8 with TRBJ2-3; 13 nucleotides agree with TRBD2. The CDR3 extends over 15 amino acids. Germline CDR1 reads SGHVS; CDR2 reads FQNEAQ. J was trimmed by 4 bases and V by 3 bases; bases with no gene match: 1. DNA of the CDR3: TGTGCCAGCAGCTTGGGACTAGCGGGACCAGATACGCAGTATTTT. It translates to CASSLGLAGPDTQYF.

CDR3 DNA: TGTGCCAGCAGCTTTTGGACGGATTCTGGAAACACCATATATTTT. Protein sequence: CASSFWTDSGNTIYF. The chain is built from TRBV25-1 and TRBJ1-3; no reliable D call. The V gene lost 6 bases and the J gene lost 1 base, with 13 bases spanning the gap. The CDR3 runs 15 residues. Germline V lookup: CDR1 MGHDK, CDR2 SYGVNS.

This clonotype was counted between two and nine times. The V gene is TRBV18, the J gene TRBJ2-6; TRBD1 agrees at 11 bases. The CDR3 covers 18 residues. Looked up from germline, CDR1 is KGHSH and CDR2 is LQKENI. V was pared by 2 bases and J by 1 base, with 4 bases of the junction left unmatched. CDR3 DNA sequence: TGTGCCAGCTCACCATTCGGACAGGGGGCTTCTGGGGCCAACGTCCTGACTTTC. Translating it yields CASSPFGQGASGANVLTF.

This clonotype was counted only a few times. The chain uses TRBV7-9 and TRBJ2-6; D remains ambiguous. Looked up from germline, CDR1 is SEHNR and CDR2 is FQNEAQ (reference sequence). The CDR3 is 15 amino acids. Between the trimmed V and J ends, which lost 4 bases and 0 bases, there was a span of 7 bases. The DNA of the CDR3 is TGTGCCAGCAGCTCCGTCATCTCTGGGGCCAACGTCCTGACTTTC. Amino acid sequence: CASSSVISGANVLTF.

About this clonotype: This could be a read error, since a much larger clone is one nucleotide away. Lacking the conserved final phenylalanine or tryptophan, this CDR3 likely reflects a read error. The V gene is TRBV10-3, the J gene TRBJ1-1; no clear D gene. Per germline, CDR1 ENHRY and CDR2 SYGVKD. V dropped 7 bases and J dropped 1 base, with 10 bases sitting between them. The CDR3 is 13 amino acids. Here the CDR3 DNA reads TGTGCCATCACGGGCGGGAGGAACACTGAAGCTTTCCTT. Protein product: CAITGGRNTEAFL.

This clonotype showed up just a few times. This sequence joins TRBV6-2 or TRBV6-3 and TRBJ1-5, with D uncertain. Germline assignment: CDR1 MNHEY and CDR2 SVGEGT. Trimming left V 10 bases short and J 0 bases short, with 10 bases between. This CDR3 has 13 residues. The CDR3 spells CATAAYSNQPQHF. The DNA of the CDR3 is TGTGCCACCGCCGCATATAGCAATCAGCCCCAGCATTTT.

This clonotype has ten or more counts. The CDR3: CSARSQGMPQHF. CDR3 DNA: TGCAGTGCTCGGTCACAGGGTATGCCCCAGCATTTT. The V gene is TRBV20-1, the J gene TRBJ1-5; TRBD1 is a possible D gene (6 bases). Trimming stripped 5 bases from V and 9 bases from J, with 14 bases between. From germline, CDR1 is DFQATT and CDR2 SNEGSKA (reference sequence). The CDR3 is made up of 12 amino acids.

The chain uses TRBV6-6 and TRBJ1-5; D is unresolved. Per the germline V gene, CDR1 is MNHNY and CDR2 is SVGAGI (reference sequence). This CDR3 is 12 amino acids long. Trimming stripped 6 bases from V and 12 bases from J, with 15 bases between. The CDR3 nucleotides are TGTGCCAGCAGCCTTTCGCTTTGGAGCCAGCATTTT. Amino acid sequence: CASSLSLWSQHF.

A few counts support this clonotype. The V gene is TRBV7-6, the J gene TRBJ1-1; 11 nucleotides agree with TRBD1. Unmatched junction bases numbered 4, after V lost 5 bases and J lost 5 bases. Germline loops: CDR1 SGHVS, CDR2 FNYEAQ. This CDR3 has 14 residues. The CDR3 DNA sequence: TGTGCCAGCAGCCAGGGACAGGGGGGAACTGAAGCTTTCTTT. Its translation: CASSQGQGGTEAFF. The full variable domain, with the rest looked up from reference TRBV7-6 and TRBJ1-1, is GAGVSQSPRYKVTKRGQDVALRCDPISGHVSLYWYRQALGQGPEFLTYFNYEAQQDKSGLPNDRFSAERPEGSISTLTIQRTEQRDSAMYRCASSQGQGGTEAFFGQGTRLTVV.

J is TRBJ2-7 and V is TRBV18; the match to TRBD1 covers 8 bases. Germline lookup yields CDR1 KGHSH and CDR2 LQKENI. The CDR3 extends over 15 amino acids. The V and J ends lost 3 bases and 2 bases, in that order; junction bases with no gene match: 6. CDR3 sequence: CASSPEQGVPYEQYF. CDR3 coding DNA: TGTGCCAGCTCACCGGAACAGGGGGTTCCCTACGAGCAGTACTTC.

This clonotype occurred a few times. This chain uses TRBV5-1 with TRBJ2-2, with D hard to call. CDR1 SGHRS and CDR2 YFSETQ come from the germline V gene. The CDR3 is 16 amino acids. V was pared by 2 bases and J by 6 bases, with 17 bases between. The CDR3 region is CASSFVTSPNAGELFF. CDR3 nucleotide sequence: TGCGCCAGCAGCTTCGTAACGTCACCAAACGCCGGGGAGCTGTTTTTT.

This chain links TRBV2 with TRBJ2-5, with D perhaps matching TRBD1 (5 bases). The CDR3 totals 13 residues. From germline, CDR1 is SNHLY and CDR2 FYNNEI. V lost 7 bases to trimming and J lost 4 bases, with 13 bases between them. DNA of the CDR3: TGTGCCAGCATGGCCCCAGGGCGAGAGACCCAGTACTTC. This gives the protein CASMAPGRETQYF.

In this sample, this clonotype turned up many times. The CDR3 DNA is TGTGCCAGCAGCGTAGAAGGGGGCTCCTACAATGAGCAGTTCTTC. Protein: CASSVEGGSYNEQFF. The rearrangement joins TRBV9 to TRBJ2-1, with a possible D match to TRBD1 (6 bases). This CDR3 is built from 15 residues. Germline-derived CDR1 and CDR2 are SGDLS and YYNGEE. Trimming removed 0 bases from V and 0 bases from J, with 7 bases in between.